This T cell receptor beta chain was documented in a study of cytomegalovirus exposure and HLA in healthy donors. PCR was performed using 60 Vbeta and 13 Jbeta primers. The repertoire was sequenced with immunoSEQ multiplex PCR; TCRdb's copy has only in-frame clones and lacks some. The profile shows some 160,000 clones, roughly 79% of them singletons. Germline CDR1 is MDHEN and CDR2 is SYDVKM. The CDR3 has 15 residues. V was cut by 6 bases and J by 1 base, with 16 bases left in between. About this clone: As yet, its antigen is unknown.

Donors showed nominal health when sampled, although they likely had unrecorded immune exposures. Whole-study results and caveats: For TCR beta chains, V- and J-gene trimming was later linked to a missense DCLRE1C variant. Sequencing likely produced, as an artifact, a cluster of highly shared sequence variants.

Sequencing used PBMCs. The genes are TRBV28 and TRBJ2-7; D may be TRBD1 (6 bases). The receptor was derived from a man aged 40-50 years in good health and CMV-seronegative. In DNA form, the CDR3 reads TGTGCCAGCAGCTCGACAGGCTTGCGATCCTACGAGCAGTACTTC. As protein: CASSSTGLRSYEQYF.